The source of this T cell receptor beta chain is a study of beta chain features in type 1 diabetes. Background on the study: Healthy donors, compared against patients, showed similar age, gender and cell yields. Findings and limits, study-wide: The naive, central memory and Treg TCRB repertoires showed an apparent similarity that was greater among patients than among healthy donors.

Expressed TCRB transcripts were sequenced after all isolated RNA was converted to cDNA. The repertoire was sequenced with immunoSEQ multiplex PCR; TCRdb's copy has only in-frame clones and lacks some. The sample carries hundreds of thousands of clones, 15% recorded once. There was one heparinised blood draw per donor, averaging about 116 mL. Sorting that relied on CD45RO/CCR7/CD25/CD127/CD95/CD27 yielded CD4+ naive, central memory, regulatory and stem cell-like memory cells. On this clone: Its antigen is not identified.

The ends lost 5 bases at V and 1 base at J; junction bases unmatched: 11. Germline assignment: CDR1 LNHNV and CDR2 YYDKDF (reference sequence). This CDR3 contains 16 residues. Material: naive CD4+ T cells from blood. This receptor was obtained from a man aged 18-30 years in good health. This chain connects TRBV15 to TRBJ2-7; 7 bases fit TRBD1. CDR3 in DNA: TGTGCCACCAGCCAACAGGAAGGGGGCTGGTCCTACGAGCAGTACTTC. Protein: CATSQQEGGWSYEQYF.